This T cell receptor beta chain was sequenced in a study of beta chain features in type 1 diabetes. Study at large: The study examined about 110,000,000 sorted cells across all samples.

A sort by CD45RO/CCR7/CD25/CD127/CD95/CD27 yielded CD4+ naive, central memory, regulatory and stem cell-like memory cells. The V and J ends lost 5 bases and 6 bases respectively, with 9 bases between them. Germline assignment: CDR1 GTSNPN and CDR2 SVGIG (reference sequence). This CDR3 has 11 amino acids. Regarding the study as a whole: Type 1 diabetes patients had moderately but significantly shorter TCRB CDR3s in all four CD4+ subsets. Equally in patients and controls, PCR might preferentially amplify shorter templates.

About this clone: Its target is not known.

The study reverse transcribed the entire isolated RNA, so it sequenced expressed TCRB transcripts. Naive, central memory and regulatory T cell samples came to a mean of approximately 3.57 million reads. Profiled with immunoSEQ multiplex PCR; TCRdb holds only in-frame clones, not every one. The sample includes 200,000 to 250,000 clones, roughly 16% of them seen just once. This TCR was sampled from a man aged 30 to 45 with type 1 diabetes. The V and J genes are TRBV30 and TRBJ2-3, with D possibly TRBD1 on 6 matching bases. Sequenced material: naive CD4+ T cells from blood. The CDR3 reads CAWQTGDTQYF. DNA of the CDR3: TGTGCCTGGCAGACAGGTGATACGCAGTATTTT.